What follows are 2 T cell receptor beta chains derived from one specimen sequenced in a study of CD8 T cells in ankylosing spondylitis. Study findings and constraints: Typical of ankylosing spondylitis blood, it appeared, was a TCR beta motif of fewer than ten highly homologous variants.

Antigens for these TCRs are unknown. TCRdb reprocessed the 5' RACE reads via MiXCR and lists one record per CDR3 protein. The profile shows under 950,000 distinct CDR3 sequences, about 20% of them singletons. The sample comprised blood, either unsorted or a sorted T cell fraction (not recorded which). The receptors originated from a male donor with ankylosing spondylitis.

This clonotype has ten or more counts. This CDR3 is CSARDLDRGAIIYGYTF. In DNA form, the CDR3 reads TGCAGTGCTAGAGATTTAGACCGGGGGGCGATAATCTATGGCTACACCTTC. The chain recombines TRBV20-1 with TRBJ1-2; TRBD1 is a possible D gene (6 bases). The V end lost 0 bases, the J end lost 4 bases, and 21 bases lay between the germline ends. The CDR3 consists of 17 residues. CDR1 is DFQATT and CDR2 is SNEGSKA in the germline V gene (reference sequence).

The chain carries TRBV7-9 and TRBJ1-2; D gene unclear. CDR1 is SEHNR and CDR2 is FQNEAQ in the germline V gene (reference sequence). The CDR3 is 13 amino acids. Between the trimmed V and J ends, which lost 3 bases and 4 bases, there was a span of 9 bases. As DNA, the CDR3 is TGTGCCAGCAGCTTCGGGGAATCCTATGGCTACACCTTC. It encodes CASSFGESYGYTF.